The rows below give T cell receptor beta chains drawn from one sample of a study of CD8+ T cells in alopecia areata. Profiled with immunoSEQ multiplex PCR; TCRdb holds only in-frame clones, not every one. Here the sample spans approximately 190,000 clones, 55% to 75% being singletons. The sequenced sample was CD4+ T cells sorted from blood, obtained at week 24, from a patient treated with tofacitinib. These receptors were taken from a human donor with alopecia areata. Both conserved end residues are trimmed from each CDR3.

v_call cdr3_aa
TRBV7-8 ASSLADRVETQY
TRBV10-3 AITPGSNQPQH
TRBV7-9 ASSLAEGRPNTEAF
TRBV6-5 ASIDRVSEKLF
TRBV6-5 ASSYSIRQGQWAF
TRBV29-1 SVRTDREGDGYT
TRBV15 ATSRGRADQPQH
TRBV30 AWSVLGAGQSGPYNEQF
TRBV7-2 ASSRNHREPTYEQY
TRBV2 ASSEAVTGTGELF
TRBV18 ASSDTPNQPQH
TRBV5-1 ASTLSFRDTQY
TRBV25-1 ASNIAGGTDTQY
TRBV5-1 ASSTGTGGTEQY
TRBV27 ASSEFGNTGELF
TRBV10-3 AISQAGGNYEQY
TRBV15 ATSRGTAMNTEAF
TRBV2 ASSEAGQGVNYGYT
TRBV25-1 ASSAPGGGGNQPQH
TRBV27 ASSERTSGNEQY
TRBV27 ASSPPHLISGGPSYEQY
TRBV5-1 ASSLVGTGGSDEQF
TRBV5-1 ASSLEQAGELF
TRBV18 ASSPPSRGKETQY
TRBV11-2 ASSPIQTGGSEKLF
TRBV6-6 ASSYGKSAYNEQF
TRBV25-1 ASRRDSFYNSPLH
TRBV27 ASQGGSGANVLT
TRBV7-6 ASSFSGGYTDTQY
TRBV25-1 ASTGTDYGYT
TRBV25-1 ASSGTGGFNEQF
TRBV30 AWSGLGRGETQY
TRBV29-1 SVAVGRGYEQY
TRBV30 AWSIGTALGNEQF
TRBV6-6 ASSLTSPNEQF
TRBV30 AWARQSYEQY
TRBV2 ASRTETQY
TRBV14 ASSRLAGSGEQF
TRBV5-6 ASSSLYRSNTEAF
TRBV7-8 ASSSRMVGTTF
TRBV29-1 SARLAGGYEQY
TRBV29-1 SVADIDTGELF
TRBV7-2 ASSLMGTTFYEQY
TRBV19 ASSTYRGEQY
TRBV29-1 SVEGINYGYT
TRBV6-5 ASSYRTGIQPQH
TRBV19 ASSINRAQGGELF
TRBV9 ASSPGLAGEAVFTGELF
TRBV28 ASSPQSTNEKLF
TRBV5-1 ASSARGADTQY
TRBV5-1 ASSLGLLNGIQLGQPQH
TRBV27 ASPDPKGLRETQY
TRBV27 ASSPQGMENSPLH
TRBV27 ASSIYRGQETQY
TRBV2 ASSALLAGQEQF